The clone carrying this TCR beta chain was detected only once. This specimen belongs to a study of blood T cell repertoires in COVID-19. As for the study in general: Material from acute and convalescent COVID-19 was sourced from the United States, Italy and Spain. In each case, the material was cDNA or gDNA derived from T cells, B-cell-depleted T cells, or PBMCs.

This CDR3 has 15 residues. The ends lost 10 bases at V and 1 base at J; junction bases unmatched: 7. CDR1 and CDR2 from the germline V gene are ENHRY and SYGVKD. Authors' processing steps: Reference gene primer amplification in the assay estimated nucleated cell counts. Generated by immunoSEQ multiplex PCR, the TCRdb table keeps only in-frame clones and is missing some. The D gene and trimming were derived from the DNA, and the V and J assignments and clone size from that table. This sample has a few hundred thousand clones, with less than 90% found just once. Sequences were obtained from peripheral blood. This TCR was sampled from a man in his 60s who had recovered from COVID-19. The V and J genes are TRBV10-3 and TRBJ2-3; 11 bases are a match to TRBD2. The CDR3 DNA reads TGTGCCACCGCCGTGACTAGCGGGGGCACAGATACGCAGTATTTT. Its protein product is CATAVTSGGTDTQYF.